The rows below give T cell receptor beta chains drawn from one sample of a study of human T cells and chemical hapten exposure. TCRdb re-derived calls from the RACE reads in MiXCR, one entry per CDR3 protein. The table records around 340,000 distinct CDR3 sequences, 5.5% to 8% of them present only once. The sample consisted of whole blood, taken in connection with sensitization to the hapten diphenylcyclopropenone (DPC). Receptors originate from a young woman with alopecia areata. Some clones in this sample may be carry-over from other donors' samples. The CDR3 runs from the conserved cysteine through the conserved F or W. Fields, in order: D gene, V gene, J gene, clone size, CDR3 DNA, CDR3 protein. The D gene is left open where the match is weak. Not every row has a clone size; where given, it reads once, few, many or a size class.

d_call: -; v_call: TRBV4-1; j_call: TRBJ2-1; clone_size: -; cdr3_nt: TGCGCCAGCAGCCAAGTGAGTTTGCCTCTGGGGCAGTTCTTC; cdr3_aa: CASSQVSLPLGQFF
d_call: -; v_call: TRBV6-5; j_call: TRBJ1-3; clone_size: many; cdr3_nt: TGTGCCAGCAGTTTAGGCCGCAGCTCTGGAAACACCATATATTTT; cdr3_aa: CASSLGRSSGNTIYF
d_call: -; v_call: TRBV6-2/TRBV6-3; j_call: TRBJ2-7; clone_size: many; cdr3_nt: TGTGCCAGCAGTTTCGGGTATGAGCAGTACTTC; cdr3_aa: CASSFGYEQYF
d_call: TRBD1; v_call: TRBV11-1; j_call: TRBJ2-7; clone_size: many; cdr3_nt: TGTGCCAGCAGCTGGGACAGGGCTTACGAGCAGTACTTC; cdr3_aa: CASSWDRAYEQYF
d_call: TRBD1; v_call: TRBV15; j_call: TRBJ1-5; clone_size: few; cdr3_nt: TGTGCCACCAGACAGGGGGGCAATCAGCCCCAGCATTTT; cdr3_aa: CATRQGGNQPQHF
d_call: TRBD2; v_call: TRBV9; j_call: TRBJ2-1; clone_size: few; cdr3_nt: TGTGCCAGCAGCGGGACTAGCGGGGCCAAAAGCTCCTACAATGAGCAGTTCTTC; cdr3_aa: CASSGTSGAKSSYNEQFF
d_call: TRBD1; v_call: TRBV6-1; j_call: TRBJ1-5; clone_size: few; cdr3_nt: TGTGCCAGCAGTGGACAGGGTATAAGTATAGGAGGCAATCAGCCCCAGCATTTT; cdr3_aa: CASSGQGISIGGNQPQHF
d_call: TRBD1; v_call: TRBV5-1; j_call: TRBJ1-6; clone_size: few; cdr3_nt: TGCGCCAGCAGCCCTTGGACAGGGGGAATGGAGAATTCACCCCTCCACTTT; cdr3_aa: CASSPWTGGMENSPLHF
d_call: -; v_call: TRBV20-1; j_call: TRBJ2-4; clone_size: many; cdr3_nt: TGCAGTGCTATCGTACAGCTAGCCAAAAACATTCAGTACTTC; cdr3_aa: CSAIVQLAKNIQYF
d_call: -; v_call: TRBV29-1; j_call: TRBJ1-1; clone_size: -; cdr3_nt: TGCAGCGTTGGGTTCGGCGGACAAACTTTCCCTGAAGCTTTCTTT; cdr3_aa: CSVGFGGQTFPEAFF
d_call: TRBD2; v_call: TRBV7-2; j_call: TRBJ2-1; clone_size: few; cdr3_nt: TGTGCCAGCAAGGGTGTGAGCGGGGGGCGCGGTGAGCAGTTCTTC; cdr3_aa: CASKGVSGGRGEQFF
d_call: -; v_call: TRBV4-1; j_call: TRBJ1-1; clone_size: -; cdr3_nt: TGCGCCAGCAGCCAAGATAGGGGAGCCCAAGCTTTCTTT; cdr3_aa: CASSQDRGAQAFF
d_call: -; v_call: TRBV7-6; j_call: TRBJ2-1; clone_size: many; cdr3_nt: TGTGCCAGCAGCCCGGGCAATGAGCAGTTCTTC; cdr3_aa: CASSPGNEQFF
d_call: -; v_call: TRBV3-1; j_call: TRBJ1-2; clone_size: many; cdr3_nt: TGTGCCAGCAGCCACCCCAGAGCTTATGGCTACACCTTC; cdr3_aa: CASSHPRAYGYTF
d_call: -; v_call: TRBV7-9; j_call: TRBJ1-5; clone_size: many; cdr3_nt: TGTGCCAGCAGCCCGGACGGATTCAATCAGCCCCAGCATTTT; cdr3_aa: CASSPDGFNQPQHF
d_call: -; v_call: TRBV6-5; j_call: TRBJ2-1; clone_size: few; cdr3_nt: TGTGCCAGCAGTTACGAGGAGGCCTCCTACAATGAGCAGTTCTTC; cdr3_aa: CASSYEEASYNEQFF
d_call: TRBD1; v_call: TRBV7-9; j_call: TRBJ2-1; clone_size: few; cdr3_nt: TGTGCCAGCAGCTTTGACAGGGGGACCTACAATGAGCAGTTCTTC; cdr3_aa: CASSFDRGTYNEQFF
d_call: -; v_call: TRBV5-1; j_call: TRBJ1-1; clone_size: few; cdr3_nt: TGCGCCACCCGCTCAAGCACTGAAGCTTTCTTT; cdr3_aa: CATRSSTEAFF
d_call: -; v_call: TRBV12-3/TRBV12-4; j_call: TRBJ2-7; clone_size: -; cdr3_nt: TGTGCCAGCAGTTTAGGCAGTTTTTCCTACGAGCAGTACTTC; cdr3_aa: CASSLGSFSYEQYF
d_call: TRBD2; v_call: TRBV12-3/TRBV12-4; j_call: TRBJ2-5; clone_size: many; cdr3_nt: TGTGCCAGCAGTTTAACGGGACTAGTCCAAGAGACCCAGTACTTC; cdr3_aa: CASSLTGLVQETQYF
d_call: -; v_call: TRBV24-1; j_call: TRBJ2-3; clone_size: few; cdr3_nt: TGTGCCACCAGTGATTTTCGGGACGCCCGAGTATCTGCAGATACGCAGTATTTT; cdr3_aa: CATSDFRDARVSADTQYF
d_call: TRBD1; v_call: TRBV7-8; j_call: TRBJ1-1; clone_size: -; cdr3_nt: TGTGCCAGCAGCAGGGCAGGGGGCTTAGGTGAAGCTTTCTTT; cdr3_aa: CASSRAGGLGEAFF
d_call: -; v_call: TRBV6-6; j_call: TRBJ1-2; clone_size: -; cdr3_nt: TGTGCCAGCAGTTACGCCTACGGGGGACCTTTGGGCCATGGCTACACCTTC; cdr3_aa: CASSYAYGGPLGHGYTF
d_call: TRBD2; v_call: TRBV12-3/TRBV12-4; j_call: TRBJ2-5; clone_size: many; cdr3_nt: TGTGCCAGCAGTTGGGGGGCGACTAGCGGGGAAGAGACCCAGTACTTC; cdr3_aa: CASSWGATSGEETQYF
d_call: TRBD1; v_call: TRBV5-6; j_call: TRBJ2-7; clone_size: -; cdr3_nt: TGTGCCAGCAAAAGACAGGGGGTCTACGAGCAGTACTTC; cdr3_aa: CASKRQGVYEQYF
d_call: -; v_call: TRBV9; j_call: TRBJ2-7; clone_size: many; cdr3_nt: TGTGCCAGCAGCGGACGAGGGGAACTAGGCGAGCAGTACTTC; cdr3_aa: CASSGRGELGEQYF
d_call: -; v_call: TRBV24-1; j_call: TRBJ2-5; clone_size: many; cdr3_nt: TGTGCCACCAGTGAAAGGACTGCTCAAGAGACCCAGTACTTC; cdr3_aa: CATSERTAQETQYF
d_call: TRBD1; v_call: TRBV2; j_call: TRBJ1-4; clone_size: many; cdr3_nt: TGTGCCAGCCGTAGAGAGGACAGGAACGAAAAACTGTTTTTT; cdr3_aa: CASRREDRNEKLFF
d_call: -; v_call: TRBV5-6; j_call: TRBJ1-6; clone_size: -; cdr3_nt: TGTGCCAGCAGCTTGAATTCTGAGCCCGATTATAATTCACCCCTCCACTTT; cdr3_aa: CASSLNSEPDYNSPLHF
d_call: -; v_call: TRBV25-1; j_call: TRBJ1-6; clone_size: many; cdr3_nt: TGTGCCAGTGGGACGGGGAGCTCCTATAATTCACCCCTCCACTTT; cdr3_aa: CASGTGSSYNSPLHF
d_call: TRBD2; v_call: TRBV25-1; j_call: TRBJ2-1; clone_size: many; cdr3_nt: TGTGCCAGCTCGAGCGGGGGGAACTACAATGAGCAGTTCTTC; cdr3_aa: CASSSGGNYNEQFF
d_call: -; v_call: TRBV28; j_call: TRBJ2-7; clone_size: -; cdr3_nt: TGTGCCAGCAGTTTGTCCGGGATTTCCTACGAGCAGTACTTC; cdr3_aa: CASSLSGISYEQYF
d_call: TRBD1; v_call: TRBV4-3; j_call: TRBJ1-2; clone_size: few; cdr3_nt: TGCGCCAGCAGGCAGGGAAGTATAGACAGGGAAGTATATGGCTACACCTTC; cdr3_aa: CASRQGSIDREVYGYTF